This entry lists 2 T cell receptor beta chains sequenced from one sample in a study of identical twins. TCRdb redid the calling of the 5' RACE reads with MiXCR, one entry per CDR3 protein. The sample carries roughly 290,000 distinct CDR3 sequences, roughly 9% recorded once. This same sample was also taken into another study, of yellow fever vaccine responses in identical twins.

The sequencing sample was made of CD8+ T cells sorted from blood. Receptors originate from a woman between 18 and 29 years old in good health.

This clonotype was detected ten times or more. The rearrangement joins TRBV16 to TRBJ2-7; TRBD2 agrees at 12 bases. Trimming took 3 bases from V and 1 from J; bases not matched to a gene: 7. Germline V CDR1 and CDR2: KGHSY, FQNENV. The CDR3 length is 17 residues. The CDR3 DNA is TGTGCCAGCAGCCAGTTGGCTAGCGGGAGGGAATCCTACGAGCAGTACTTC. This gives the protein CASSQLASGRESYEQYF. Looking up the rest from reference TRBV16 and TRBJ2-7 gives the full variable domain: GEEVAQTPKHLVRGEGQKAKLYCAPIKGHSYVFWYQQVLKNEFKFLISFQNENVFDETGMPKERFSAKCLPNSPCSLEIQATKLEDSAVYFCASSQLASGRESYEQYFGPGTRLTVT.

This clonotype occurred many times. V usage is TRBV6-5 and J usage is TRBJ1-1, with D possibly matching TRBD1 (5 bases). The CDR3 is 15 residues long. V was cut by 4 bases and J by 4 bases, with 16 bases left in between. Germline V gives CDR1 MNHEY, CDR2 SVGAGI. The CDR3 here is CASSFTWGAGTEAFF. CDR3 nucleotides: TGTGCCAGCAGTTTTACATGGGGCGCGGGCACTGAAGCTTTCTTT.